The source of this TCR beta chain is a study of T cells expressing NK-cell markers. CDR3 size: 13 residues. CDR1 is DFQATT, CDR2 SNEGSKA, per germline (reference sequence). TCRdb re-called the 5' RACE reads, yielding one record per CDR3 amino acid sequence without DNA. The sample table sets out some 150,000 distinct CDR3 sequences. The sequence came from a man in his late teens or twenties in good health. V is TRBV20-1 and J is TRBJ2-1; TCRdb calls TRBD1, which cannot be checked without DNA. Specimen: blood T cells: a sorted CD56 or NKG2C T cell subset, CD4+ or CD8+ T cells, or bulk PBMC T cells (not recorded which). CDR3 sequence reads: CSASLDSSDEQFF.